Below, 7 T cell receptor beta chains from the same sample are listed, as sequenced in a study of circulating and synovial CD4+ cells in juvenile arthritis (dated by TCRdb to the mid-2010s). The library was obtained by the immunoSEQ multiplex PCR assay. Drawn from immuneACCESS, this table holds only the in-frame rearrangements with V and J called that TCRdb kept. Clones are partly lost; checked studies trace under half to an unresolved V gene and leave the rest unexplained. The sample table lists about 39,000 clones, 85% to 95% of them with a count of one. The biggest ten clones account for 0.7% of the sample. Input material: CD4+ T cells from blood. These receptors were obtained from a human donor with juvenile idiopathic arthritis.

The chain employs TRBV6-6 and TRBJ1-5, with D uncertain. This CDR3 has 14 residues. Trimming cost V 6 bases and J 8 bases, with 17 bases left between them. Germline CDR1 and CDR2: MNHNY and SVGAGI (reference sequence). The CDR3 here is CASSTPPAGEPQHF. The CDR3 nucleotides are TGTGCCAGCAGCACCCCGCCGGCCGGGGAGCCCCAGCATTTT.

V and J are TRBV4-3 and TRBJ1-1; TRBD1 aligns across 9 bases. The CDR3 is 12 amino acids. CDR1 is LGHNA and CDR2 is YSLEER in the germline V gene. The J segment lost 8 bases and the V segment lost 4 bases, leaving 2 bases of the junction unmatched. The CDR3 DNA sequence: TGCGCCAGCAGCCTGGGACAGGGAGAAGCTTTCTTT. As protein: CASSLGQGEAFF.

The rearrangement uses TRBV10-3 and TRBJ2-1; D remains ambiguous. Deletions cut 3 bases from V and 6 bases from J, with 3 bases between. The CDR3 runs 11 residues. Germline V gives CDR1 ENHRY, CDR2 SYGVKD. The CDR3 loop reads CAISEANEQFF. Written as DNA, the CDR3 is TGTGCCATCAGTGAAGCCAATGAGCAGTTCTTC.

For the CDR3, the DNA is TGTGCCAGCAGCCAAGATGTATCCAGCGGGGGGCCCCATACGCAGTATTTT. Residues: CASSQDVSSGGPHTQYF. The rearrangement links TRBV4-2 to TRBJ2-3; 9 bases map to TRBD2. The J segment lost 7 bases and the V segment lost 0 bases, leaving 11 bases of the junction unmatched. Germline values: CDR1 LGHNA, CDR2 YNFKEQ. This CDR3 has 17 residues.

CDR3 loop: CASSEYTGDTQYF. Written as DNA, the CDR3 is TGTGCCAGCAGTGAATATACGGGGGATACGCAGTATTTT. The chain joins TRBV25-1 to TRBJ2-3; a weak D match, TRBD2 (5 bases). The CDR3 is 13 amino acids. Germline V gene data show CDR1 as MGHDK and CDR2 as SYGVNS. Trimming left V 0 bases short and J 6 bases short, with 7 bases between.

The rearrangement joins TRBV7-8 to TRBJ2-5; TRBD1 matches 8 bases. The J call may be faulty, since TRBJ2-7 better matches the DNA end. The germline CDR1 and CDR2 sequences are SGHVS and FQNEAQ. The CDR3 covers 15 residues. CDR3 amino acids: CASRRPGQADYEQYF. The CDR3 nucleotides are TGTGCCAGCAGACGGCCGGGACAGGCCGACTACGAGCAGTACTTC.

CDR3 coding DNA: TGTGCCAGCAGCCTGGCCCTGGGGCTAGCGGGCACAGATACGCAGTATTTT. It yields the protein CASSLALGLAGTDTQYF. The chain couples TRBV9 to TRBJ2-3, with 7 nucleotides matching TRBD2. Germline V gene data show CDR1 as SGDLS and CDR2 as YYNGEE. The CDR3 contains 17 residues. J was trimmed by 1 base and V by 4 bases; bases with no gene match: 12.